This T cell receptor (beta chain) came from a study of regulatory T cells in long-lasting Graves disease. Broader study findings: Sampling was limited to peripheral blood rather than thyroid tissue.

Arm-PCR of CDR3 regions and iRepertoire HTBI primers were the basis on which TCR beta libraries were built. TCRdb analysed the multiplex PCR reads with MiXCR anew, one entry per CDR3 protein. The repertoire consists of roughly 400,000 distinct CDR3 sequences, with less than 25% occurring once and the leading ten covering roughly 20%. This clonotype was seen at least ten times. Its antigen is not known. Germline V gives CDR1 MDHEN, CDR2 SYDVKM. The CDR3 is 13 residues long. J lost 7 bases, V lost 8 bases, and 9 bases had no gene match. Time point meaning: persistent/refractory GD, antithyroid drugs over 5 years with positive TRAb. Preparation of the TCR library used RNA extracted from PBMCs.

The material sequenced was peripheral blood mononuclear cells (PBMCs), taken when the disease was refractory, from a patient treated with antithyroid drugs. This TCR was recovered from a female donor with Graves disease. The V and J genes are TRBV28 and TRBJ1-2; 8 bases agree with TRBD1. This CDR3 is CASGDQGARGYTF. The CDR3 coding sequence is TGTGCCAGCGGGGATCAGGGGGCGCGTGGCTACACCTTC.